This TCR beta chain was sequenced in a study of T cell responses to AZD1222 COVID-19 vaccine. Study results and caveats: Reportedly, close to half of spike-specific TCRs are directed against unmutated variant regions.

Profiled with immunoSEQ multiplex PCR; TCRdb holds only in-frame clones, not every one. The repertoire includes 150,000 or so clones, roughly nine tenths of them detected once, and about 3.8% sits in the top ten. Germline V lookup: CDR1 LNHDA, CDR2 SQIVND (reference sequence). This CDR3 comprises 9 residues. V lost 8 bases to trimming and J lost 5 bases, with 2 bases between them. With respect to this clone: What it binds is unknown.

The rearrangement joins TRBV19 to TRBJ2-3; D is undetermined. The material sequenced was peripheral blood, taken 28 days after the second AZD1222 dose. This sequence was found in an adult who received the AZD1222 COVID-19 vaccine. The CDR3 sequence is CASGDTQYF. CDR3 DNA: TGTGCCAGTGGAGATACGCAGTATTTT.